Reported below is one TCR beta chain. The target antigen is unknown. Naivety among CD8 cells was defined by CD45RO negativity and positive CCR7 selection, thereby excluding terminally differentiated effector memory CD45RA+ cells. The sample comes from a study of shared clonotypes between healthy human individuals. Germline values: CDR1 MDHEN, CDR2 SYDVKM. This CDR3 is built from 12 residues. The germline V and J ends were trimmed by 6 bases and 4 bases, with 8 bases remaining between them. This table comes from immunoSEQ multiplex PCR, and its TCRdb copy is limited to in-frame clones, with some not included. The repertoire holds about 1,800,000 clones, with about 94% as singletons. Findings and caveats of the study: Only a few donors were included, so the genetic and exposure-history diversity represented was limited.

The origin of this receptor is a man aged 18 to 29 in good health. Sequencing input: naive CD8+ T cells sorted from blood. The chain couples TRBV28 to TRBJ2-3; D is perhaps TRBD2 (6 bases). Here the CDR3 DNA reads TGTGCCAGCAGCCGGGACTCAGATACGCAGTATTTT. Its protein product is CASSRDSDTQYF. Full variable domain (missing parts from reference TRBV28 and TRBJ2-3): DVKVTQSSRYLVKRTGEKVFLECVQDMDHENMFWYRQDPGLGLRLIYFSYDVKMKEKGDIPEGYSVSREKKERFSLILESASTNQTSMYLCASSRDSDTQYFGPGTRLTVL.